Listed here are 17 T cell receptor beta chains from one sample, sequenced in a study of T-cell reconstitution after alpha-beta-depleted transplantation in children. Unique molecular identifiers were incorporated when the TCRbeta library was constructed. TCRdb re-called the PCR reads through MiXCR, storing one row per CDR3 protein. This table holds approximately 350,000 distinct CDR3 sequences, 15% to 20% found once. Here the sequenced sample was PBMCs, mostly from graft donor cells, taken 360 days after TCRalphabeta/CD19-depleted stem cell transplant. Receptors originate from a male patient aged 2-10 years who had a stem cell transplant for acute lymphoblastic leukemia, so the T cells may come from the graft donor.

This clonotype was observed a handful of times. V usage is TRBV12-3 or TRBV12-4 and J usage is TRBJ2-6; D is undetermined. V lost 4 bases and J 3 bases, leaving 7 bases between the germline ends. The CDR3 sequence is 14 residues long. CDR3 nucleotides: TGTGCCAGCAGTTCCAGGTATGGGGCCAACGTCCTGACTTTC. This translates into CASSSRYGANVLTF.

This clonotype was found a few times. V and J are TRBV10-3 and TRBJ2-3; D perhaps matches TRBD1 (8 bases). V was clipped by 6 bases and J by 5 bases, with 18 bases between them. Germline V gives CDR1 ENHRY, CDR2 SYGVKD. This CDR3 comprises 15 residues. CDR3 sequence reads: CAIRQGGAPGDTQYF. DNA of the CDR3: TGTGCCATCAGACAGGGGGGGGCGCCAGGAGATACGCAGTATTTT.

This clonotype was counted a few times. The chain links TRBV12-3 or TRBV12-4 to TRBJ2-6; TRBD1 is a possible D gene (6 bases). Trimming left V 5 bases short and J 0 bases short, with 11 bases between. The CDR3 has 16 residues. The CDR3, as DNA: TGTGCCAGCAGTCTAACAGGGCGCTCTGGGGCCAACGTCCTGACTTTC. Amino acids: CASSLTGRSGANVLTF.

This clonotype was detected only a few times. This chain connects TRBV6-5 to TRBJ2-7, with D maybe TRBD1 (5 bases). In germline, CDR1 is MNHEY, CDR2 SVGAGI. Trimming took off 2 bases at V and 3 bases at J, with 8 bases between the two ends. There are 13 residues in the CDR3. The CDR3 coding sequence is TGTGCCAGCAGTTACCGGCAGGGCTACGAGCAGTACTTC. Amino acid sequence: CASSYRQGYEQYF.

V is TRBV12-3 or TRBV12-4 and J is TRBJ2-4; D ambiguous. CDR3 length: 11 amino acids. Trimming took 5 bases from V and 7 from J, leaving 6 bases between them. This CDR3 reads CASSPSNIQYF. CDR3 DNA sequence: TGTGCCAGCAGTCCCTCGAACATTCAGTACTTC.

This clonotype was counted between two and nine times. J is TRBJ2-1 and V is TRBV28; the match to TRBD2 covers 11 bases. V trimming: 5 bases; J trimming: 5 bases; junction bases outside the gene matches: 8. This CDR3 has 16 amino acids. Germline lookup yields CDR1 MDHEN and CDR2 SYDVKM. The CDR3 spells CASSPPPGLADNEQFF. CDR3 DNA: TGTGCCAGCAGTCCACCGCCGGGACTAGCGGACAATGAGCAGTTCTTC.

This clonotype showed up just a few times. Because it lacks the conserved phenylalanine or tryptophan at the end, this CDR3 is likely a read error. The DNA is left out, because the CDR3 cannot be placed on it with certainty; the CDR3 is given as TCRdb lists it. The gene calls are TRBV7-9 and TRBJ2-3; no DNA check was done on the table's D call, TRBD2. The length of the CDR3 is 10 amino acids, counting both ends. Germline CDR1 reads SEHNR; CDR2 reads FQNEAQ (reference sequence). The CDR3 sequence: CASSLGTSGS.

The J gene is TRBJ2-2, the V gene TRBV5-6; D is ambiguous. CDR1 is SGHDT and CDR2 is YYEEEE in the germline V gene. V lost 4 bases, J lost 1 base, and 8 bases lay in between. CDR3 size: 14 residues. CDR3 protein: CASSVHLNTGELFF. In nucleotides, the CDR3 is TGTGCCAGCAGCGTACATTTGAACACCGGGGAGCTGTTTTTT.

This chain connects TRBV4-1 to TRBJ2-2; D ambiguous. Germline CDR1 reads MGHRA; CDR2 reads YSYEKL. This CDR3 region has 16 residues. Trimming took 1 base from V and 0 from J, leaving 9 bases between them. The CDR3 coding sequence is TGCGCCAGCAGCCAAGGCCCCATTCCGAACACCGGGGAGCTGTTTTTT. It is translated as CASSQGPIPNTGELFF.

The chain combines TRBV25-1 with TRBJ2-5, with 12 positions matching TRBD2. CDR3 length: 15 residues. In germline, CDR1 is MGHDK, CDR2 SYGVNS. V trimming: 6 bases; J trimming: 4 bases; junction bases outside the gene matches: 6. The CDR3 loop is CASSSLAGGPETQYF. The CDR3 DNA reads as TGTGCCAGCAGCTCTCTAGCGGGAGGGCCAGAGACCCAGTACTTC.

Only a few counts were recorded for this clonotype. The chain uses TRBV7-2 and TRBJ2-3; 11 bases map to TRBD2. Germline trimming cut 5 bases from V and 1 base from J; bases unmatched to any gene: 5. Looked up from germline, CDR1 is SGHTA and CDR2 is FQGNSA. This CDR3 has 16 amino acids. The CDR3, as DNA: TGTGCCAGCAGCGTTCTGGGACTAGCGGGCACAGATACGCAGTATTTT. This translates into CASSVLGLAGTDTQYF.

The V call is TRBV7-3, the J call TRBJ2-4; 7 bases are shared with TRBD2. Germline values: CDR1 SGHTA, CDR2 FQGTGA. The CDR3 loop spans 17 amino acids. V lost 1 base to trimming and J lost 7 bases; unmatched junction nucleotides: 13. Written as DNA, the CDR3 is TGTGCCAGCAGCTTAAACTCGGGACTAACCGGAGGGAACATTCAGTACTTC. It codes for CASSLNSGLTGGNIQYF.

The table lists this clonotype with a few counts. The V gene is TRBV27, the J gene TRBJ2-7; 8 bases agree with TRBD1. CDR1 and CDR2 (germline): MNHEY, SMNVEV (reference sequence). CDR3 length: 17 residues. The V segment lost 10 bases and the J segment 2 bases; nucleotides outside the gene matches: 19. CDR3 DNA: TGTGCCACCGTGGACAGGGTAGGTCTAGCTGGAGCCTACGAGCAGTACTTC. Its translation: CATVDRVGLAGAYEQYF.

The chain combines TRBV5-1 with TRBJ2-7; weak D call: TRBD1 (6 bases). The CDR3 spans 15 residues. V was clipped by 4 bases and J by 0 bases, with 14 bases between them. CDR1 is SGHRS and CDR2 is YFSETQ in the germline V gene. The CDR3 loop reads CASSPGVRPSYEQYF. In nucleotides, the CDR3 is TGCGCCAGCAGCCCAGGGGTTAGACCCTCCTACGAGCAGTACTTC.

This clonotype was seen repeatedly, ten times or more. The rearrangement joins TRBV7-2 to TRBJ2-3; 10 nucleotides match TRBD2. V trimming: 5 bases; J trimming: 4 bases; junction bases outside the gene matches: 6. Per the germline V gene, CDR1 is SGHTA and CDR2 is FQGNSA. This CDR3 region has 15 residues. This chain's CDR3 is CASSIGLAESDTQYF. CDR3 nucleotide sequence: TGTGCCAGCAGCATAGGACTAGCGGAATCAGATACGCAGTATTTT. The variable domain in full, completed from reference TRBV7-2 and TRBJ2-3, reads GAGVSQSPSNKVTEKGKDVELRCDPISGHTALYWYRQSLGQGLEFLIYFQGNSAPDKSGLPSDRFSAERTGGSVSTLTIQRTQQEDSAVYLCASSIGLAESDTQYFGPGTRLTVL.

The V and J genes are TRBV28 and TRBJ2-1; perhaps TRBD2 as D (6 bases). The CDR3 spans 14 residues. Germline V CDR1 and CDR2: MDHEN, SYDVKM. The germline V and J ends were trimmed by 3 bases and 7 bases, with 13 bases remaining between them. The CDR3 DNA follows: TGTGCCAGCAGTTTCATTGGGAGGCGAAATGAGCAGTTCTTC. Translated, it gives CASSFIGRRNEQFF.

The genes are TRBV6-2 or TRBV6-3 and TRBJ2-7, with 7 bases identical to TRBD2. V dropped 5 bases and J dropped 6; count of bases not matched to a gene: 13. The germline CDR1 and CDR2 sequences are MNHEY and SVGEGT. This CDR3 has 15 residues. This CDR3 reads CASSPPGRQGAEQYF. CDR3 DNA sequence: TGTGCCAGCAGTCCCCCCGGGAGGCAGGGAGCCGAGCAGTACTTC.